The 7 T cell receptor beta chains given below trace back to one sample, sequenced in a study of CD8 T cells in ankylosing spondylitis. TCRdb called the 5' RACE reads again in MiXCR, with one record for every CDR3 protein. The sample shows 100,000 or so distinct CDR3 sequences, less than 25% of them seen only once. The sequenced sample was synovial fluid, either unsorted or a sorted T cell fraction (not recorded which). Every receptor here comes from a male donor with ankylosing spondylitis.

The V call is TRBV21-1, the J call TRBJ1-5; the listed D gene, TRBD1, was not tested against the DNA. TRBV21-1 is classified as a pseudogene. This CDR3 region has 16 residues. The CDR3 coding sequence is TGTGCCAGCAGCATAGGGGGACAGGAGAGCAATCAGCCCCAGCATTTT. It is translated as CASSIGGQESNQPQHF.

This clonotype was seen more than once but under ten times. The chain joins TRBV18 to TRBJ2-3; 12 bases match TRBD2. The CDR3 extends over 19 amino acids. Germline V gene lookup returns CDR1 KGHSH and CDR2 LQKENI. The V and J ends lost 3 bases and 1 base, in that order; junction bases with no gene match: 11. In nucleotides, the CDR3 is TGTGCCAGCTCACCCGCGACTAGCGGGGGCCTTGGGGGCACAGATACGCAGTATTTT. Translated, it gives CASSPATSGGLGGTDTQYF. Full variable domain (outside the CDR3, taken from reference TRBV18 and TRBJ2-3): NAGVMQNPRHLVRRRGQEARLRCSPMKGHSHVYWYRQLPEEGLKFMVYLQKENIIDESGMPKERFSAEFPKEGPSILRIQQVVRGDSAAYFCASSPATSGGLGGTDTQYFGPGTRLTVL.

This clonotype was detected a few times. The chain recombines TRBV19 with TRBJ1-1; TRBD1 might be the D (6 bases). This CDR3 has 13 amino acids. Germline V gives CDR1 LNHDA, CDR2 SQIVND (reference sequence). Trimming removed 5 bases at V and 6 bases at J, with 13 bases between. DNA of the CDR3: TGTGCCAGTAGTCTAACAGGGCCGGCTGAAGCTTTCTTT. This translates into CASSLTGPAEAFF.

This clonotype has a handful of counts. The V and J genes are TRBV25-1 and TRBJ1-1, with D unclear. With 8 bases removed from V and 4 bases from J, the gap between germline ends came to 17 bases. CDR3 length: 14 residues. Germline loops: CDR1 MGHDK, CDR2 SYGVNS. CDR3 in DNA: TGTGCCAGCCTACCCAACGGGTGGGTCACTGAAGCTTTCTTT. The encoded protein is CASLPNGWVTEAFF.

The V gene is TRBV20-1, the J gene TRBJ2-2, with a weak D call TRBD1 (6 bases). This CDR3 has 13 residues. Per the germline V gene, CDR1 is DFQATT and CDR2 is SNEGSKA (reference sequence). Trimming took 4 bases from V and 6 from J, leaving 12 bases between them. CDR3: CSANRVGSGELFF. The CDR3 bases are TGCAGTGCTAACAGGGTTGGTTCCGGGGAGCTGTTTTTT.

This CDR3 is CASSPVSGRAFSSEQYV. In DNA, the CDR3 is TGTGCCAGCAGTCCGGTTAGCGGGAGGGCGTTTAGTAGCGAGCAGTACGTC. The chain couples TRBV27 to TRBJ2-7, with TRBD2 matching 11 bases. Germline CDR1 reads MNHEY; CDR2 reads SMNVEV (reference sequence). V lost 5 bases to trimming and J lost 6 bases; unmatched junction nucleotides: 15. This CDR3 contains 17 residues.

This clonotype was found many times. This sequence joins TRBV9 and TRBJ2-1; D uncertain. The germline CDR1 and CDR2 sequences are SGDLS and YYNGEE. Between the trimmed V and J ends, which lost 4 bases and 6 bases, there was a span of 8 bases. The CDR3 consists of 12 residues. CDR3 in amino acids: CASSSNPNEQFF. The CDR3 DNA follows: TGTGCCAGCAGCTCAAATCCCAATGAGCAGTTCTTC.